This T cell receptor beta chain was profiled in a study of identical twins. Findings and caveats of the study: The conclusions drew on cross-sectional statistical analysis instead of tracking the same donors. Fewer insertions marked abundant cord blood beta clonotypes; young adult naive trended weakly, memory not at all.

For this clonotype: As yet, its antigen is unknown.

Healthy Caucasians supplied all donations. TCRdb processed the 5' RACE reads anew with MiXCR; each CDR3 protein has one entry. Of 1.5 million or so distinct CDR3 sequences listed, about 32% were seen once; the top ten hold approximately 0.25%. This CDR3 region has 16 residues. CDR1 MGHDK and CDR2 SYGVNS come from the germline V gene. Losses at the gene ends were 4 bases for V and 1 base for J; bases not matched to a gene: 7. The sample taken for sequencing was cord blood. The chain is built from TRBV25-1 and TRBJ2-3, with TRBD2 identical over 8 bases. The sequence came from a newborn girl in good health. CDR3 loop: CASSGSGSGGTDTQYF. The CDR3 DNA sequence: TGTGCCAGCAGTGGCAGCGGGAGTGGCGGCACAGATACGCAGTATTTT.